This TCR beta chain came from a study of cytotoxic CD8 clonotypes in ibrutinib-treated CLL. Study background: An average of 255,043 productive templates and around 100,000 productive rearrangements was obtained per sample.

Investigators sought sequencing depths of between 1 in 200,000 and 1 in 1 million T cells. This table comes from immunoSEQ multiplex PCR, and its TCRdb copy is limited to in-frame clones, with some not included. This table holds about 300,000 clones, roughly 76% found once. Sequenced material: PBMCs, taken at disease progression, from a patient treated with ibrutinib. This clonotype was obtained from a human donor with chronic lymphocytic leukemia.

This chain's CDR3 is CASSGTGGWDEQFF. The CDR3 DNA reads TGTGCCAGCAGCGGGACAGGGGGTTGGGATGAGCAGTTCTTC. The V and J genes are TRBV11-2 and TRBJ2-1, with 11 bases identical to TRBD1. The V segment lost 5 bases and the J segment 8 bases; nucleotides outside the gene matches: 5. The CDR3 is made up of 14 amino acids. Germline V gives CDR1 SGHAT, CDR2 FQNNGV.